This is a list of T cell receptor beta chains from one sample in a study of vaccination and CD4 T cells after COVID-19. TCRdb independently ran MiXCR on the PCR reads; one entry per CDR3 protein. The table has about 14,000 distinct CDR3 sequences, about 60% seen once; the top ten hold more than 5%. These receptors' targets are unknown. The material sequenced was CD4+ T cells from blood, cultured in vitro. These receptors were collected from a human donor who had recovered from COVID-19. The CDR3 runs from the conserved cysteine through the conserved F or W. The order of the fields is V gene, J gene, clone size, CDR3 length, D gene, CDR3 DNA, CDR3 protein. D genes are given only for firm matches. Clone size is not always given. Where it is, it says once, few, many or a class for expanded clones.

TRBV15	TRBJ1-3	few	16	.	TGTGCCACCAGCAGAGACGGGGGGGCCTCTGGAAACACCATATATTTT	CATSRDGGASGNTIYF
TRBV28	TRBJ1-2	.	14	TRBD1	TGTGCCAGCAGGGATGAGGACAGGGTTTATGGCTACACCTTC	CASRDEDRVYGYTF
TRBV24-1	TRBJ2-5	.	16	TRBD1	TGTGCCACCAGTGAGTGGGGACAGGGCGCCCAGGAGACCCAGTACTTC	CATSEWGQGAQETQYF
TRBV10-3	TRBJ2-5	.	12	.	TGTGCCATCAGTGCAAGCCTTGAGACCCAGTACTTC	CAISASLETQYF
TRBV20-1	TRBJ1-6	.	15	TRBD1	TGCAGTGCTAGAGTTCCGGGACAGGGGTCTAAACCCCTCCACTTT	CSARVPGQGSKPLHF
TRBV16	TRBJ1-2	few	15	.	TGTGCCAGCAGCCCACGTCAGACAGGTCCTTATGGCTACACCTTC	CASSPRQTGPYGYTF
TRBV7-3	TRBJ2-5	.	15	TRBD2	TGTGCCAGCAGCCAGGGAGGGGCAGGGCAAGAGACCCAGTACTTC	CASSQGGAGQETQYF
TRBV6-5	TRBJ1-1	.	15	.	TGTGCCAGCAGTTACTCTCGCGTCGGGGACACTGAAGCTTTCTTT	CASSYSRVGDTEAFF
TRBV24-1	TRBJ2-7	.	15	.	TGTGCCACCAGTGATTCCGGGACGGGACCCTACGAGCAGTACTTC	CATSDSGTGPYEQYF
TRBV20-1	TRBJ2-1	.	15	TRBD2	TGCAGTGCTAGAGGCTCTAGCGGGAACTACAATGAGCAGTTCTTC	CSARGSSGNYNEQFF
TRBV20-1	TRBJ2-3	.	13	.	TGCAGTGCTAGGGCGGAGCTCACAGATACGCAGTATTTT	CSARAELTDTQYF
TRBV20-1	TRBJ2-1	.	15	.	TGCAGTGCCGAGAACCCAGGGTTAGGGGACAATGAGCAGTTCTTC	CSAENPGLGDNEQFF
TRBV20-1	TRBJ2-1	.	14	.	TGCAGTGCTAGAGATCCAGGTAGCGGCAATGAGCGGTTCTTC	CSARDPGSGNERFF
TRBV19	TRBJ1-2	.	14	TRBD1	TGTGCCAGTAGTCTCGGGACAGGGGGCTATGGCTACACCTTC	CASSLGTGGYGYTF
TRBV5-1	TRBJ2-5	.	15	TRBD2	TGCGCCAGCAGCTTGTTAGCGGGGGAAGGTGAGACCCAGTACTTC	CASSLLAGEGETQYF
TRBV19	TRBJ1-3	.	15	TRBD1	TGTGCCAGTAGTATAGATCTCGGGACAGGGAACACCATATATTTT	CASSIDLGTGNTIYF
TRBV10-3	TRBJ2-3	.	16	.	TGTGCCATCAGTGATTGGGGGCGGGGAGACCCAGATACGCAGTATTTT	CAISDWGRGDPDTQYF